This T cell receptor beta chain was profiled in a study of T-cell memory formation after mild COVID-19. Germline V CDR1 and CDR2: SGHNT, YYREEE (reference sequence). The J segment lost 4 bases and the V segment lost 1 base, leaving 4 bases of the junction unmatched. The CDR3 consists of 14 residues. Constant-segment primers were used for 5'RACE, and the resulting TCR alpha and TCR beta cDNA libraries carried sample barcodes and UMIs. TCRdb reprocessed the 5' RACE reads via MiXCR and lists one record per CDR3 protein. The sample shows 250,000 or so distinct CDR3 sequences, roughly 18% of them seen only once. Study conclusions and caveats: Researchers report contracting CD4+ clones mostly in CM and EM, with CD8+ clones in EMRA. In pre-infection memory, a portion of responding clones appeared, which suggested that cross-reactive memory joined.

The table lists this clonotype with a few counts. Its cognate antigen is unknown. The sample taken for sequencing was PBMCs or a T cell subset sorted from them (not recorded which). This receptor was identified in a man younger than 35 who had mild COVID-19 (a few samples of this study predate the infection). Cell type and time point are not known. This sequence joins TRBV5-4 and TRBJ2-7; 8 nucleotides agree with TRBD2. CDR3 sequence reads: CASSLSSGGYEQYF. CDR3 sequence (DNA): TGTGCCAGCAGCTTGTCCAGCGGGGGATACGAGCAGTACTTC.